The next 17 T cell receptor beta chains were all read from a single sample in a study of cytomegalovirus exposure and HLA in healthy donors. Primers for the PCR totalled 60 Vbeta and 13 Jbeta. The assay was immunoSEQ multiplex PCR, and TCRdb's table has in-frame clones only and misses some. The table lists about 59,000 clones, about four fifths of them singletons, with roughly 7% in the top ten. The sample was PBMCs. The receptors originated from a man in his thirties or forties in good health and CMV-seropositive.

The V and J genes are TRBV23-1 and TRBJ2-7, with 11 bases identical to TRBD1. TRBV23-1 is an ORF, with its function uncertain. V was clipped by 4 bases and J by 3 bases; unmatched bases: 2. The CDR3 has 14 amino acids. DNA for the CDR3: TGCGCCAGCAGTCGGGGACAGGGGGACTACGAGCAGTACTTC. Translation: CASSRGQGDYEQYF.

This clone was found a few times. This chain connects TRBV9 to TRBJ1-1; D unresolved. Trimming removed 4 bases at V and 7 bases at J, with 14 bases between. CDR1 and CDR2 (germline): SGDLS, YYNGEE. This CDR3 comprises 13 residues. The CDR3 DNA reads TGTGCCAGCAGCCTCTGGACGGGAAATGAAGCTTTCTTT. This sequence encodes CASSLWTGNEAFF.

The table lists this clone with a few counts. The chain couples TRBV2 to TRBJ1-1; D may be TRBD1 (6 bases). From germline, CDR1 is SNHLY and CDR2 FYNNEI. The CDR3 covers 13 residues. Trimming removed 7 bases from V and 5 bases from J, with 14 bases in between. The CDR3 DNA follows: TGTGCCAGCATAGGGGGGGCGAGAACTGAAGCTTTCTTT. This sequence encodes CASIGGARTEAFF.

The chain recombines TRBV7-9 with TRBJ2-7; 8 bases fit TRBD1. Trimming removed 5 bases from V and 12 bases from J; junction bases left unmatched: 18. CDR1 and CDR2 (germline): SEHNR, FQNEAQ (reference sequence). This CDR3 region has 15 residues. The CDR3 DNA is TGTGCCAGCAGCCTCCCCCGGACAGGGATACACCCGGGGTACTTC. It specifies CASSLPRTGIHPGYF.

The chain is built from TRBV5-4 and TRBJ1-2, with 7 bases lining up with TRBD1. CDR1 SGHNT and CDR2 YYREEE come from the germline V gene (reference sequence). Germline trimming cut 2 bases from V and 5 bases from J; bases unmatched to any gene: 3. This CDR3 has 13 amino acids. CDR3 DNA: TGTGCCAGCAGCTTCGAGACAGGGTATGGCTACACCTTC. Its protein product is CASSFETGYGYTF.

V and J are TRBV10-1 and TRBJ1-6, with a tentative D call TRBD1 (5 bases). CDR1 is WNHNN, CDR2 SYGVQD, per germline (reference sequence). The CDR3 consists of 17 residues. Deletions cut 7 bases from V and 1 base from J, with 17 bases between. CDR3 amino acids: CASTPLGGKSYNSPLHF. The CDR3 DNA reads TGCGCCAGCACCCCCCTGGGGGGGAAGTCCTATAATTCACCCCTCCACTTT.

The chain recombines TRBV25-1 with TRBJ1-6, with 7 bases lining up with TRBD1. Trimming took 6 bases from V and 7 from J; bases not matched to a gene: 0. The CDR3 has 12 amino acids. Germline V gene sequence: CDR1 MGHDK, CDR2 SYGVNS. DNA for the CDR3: TGTGCCAGCAGACAGGGGAATTCACCCCTCCACTTT. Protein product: CASRQGNSPLHF. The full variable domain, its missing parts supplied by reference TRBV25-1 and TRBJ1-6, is EADIYQTPRYLVIGTGKKITLECSQTMGHDKMYWYQQDPGMELHLIHYSYGVNSTEKGDLSSESTVSRIRTEHFPLTLESARPSHTSQYLCASRQGNSPLHFGNGTRLTVT.

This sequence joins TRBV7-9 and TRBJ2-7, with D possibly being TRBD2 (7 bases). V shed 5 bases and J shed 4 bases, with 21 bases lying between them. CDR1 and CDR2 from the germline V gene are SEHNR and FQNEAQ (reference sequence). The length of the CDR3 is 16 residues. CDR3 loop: CASSPLAGRGRYEQYF. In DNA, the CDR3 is TGTGCCAGCAGCCCTCTTGCGGGGAGGGGGAGGTACGAGCAGTACTTC.

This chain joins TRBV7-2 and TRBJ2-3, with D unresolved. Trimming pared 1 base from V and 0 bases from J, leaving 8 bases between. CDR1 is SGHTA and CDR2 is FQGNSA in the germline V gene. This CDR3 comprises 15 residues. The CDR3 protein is CASSLGQSSTDTQYF. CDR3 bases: TGTGCCAGCAGCTTAGGGCAGTCTAGCACAGATACGCAGTATTTT.

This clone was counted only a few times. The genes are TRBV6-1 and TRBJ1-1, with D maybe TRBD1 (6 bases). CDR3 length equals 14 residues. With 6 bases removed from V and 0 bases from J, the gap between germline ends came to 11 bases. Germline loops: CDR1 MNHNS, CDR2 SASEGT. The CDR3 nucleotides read TGTGCCAGCAGCCTGGACAGCATGAACACTGAAGCTTTCTTT. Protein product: CASSLDSMNTEAFF.

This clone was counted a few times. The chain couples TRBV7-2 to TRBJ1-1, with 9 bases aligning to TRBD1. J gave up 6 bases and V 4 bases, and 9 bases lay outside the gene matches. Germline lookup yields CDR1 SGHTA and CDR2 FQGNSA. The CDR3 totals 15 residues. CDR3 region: CASSYKQGAFSEAFF. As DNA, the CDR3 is TGTGCCAGCAGCTACAAACAGGGGGCTTTCTCTGAAGCTTTCTTT.

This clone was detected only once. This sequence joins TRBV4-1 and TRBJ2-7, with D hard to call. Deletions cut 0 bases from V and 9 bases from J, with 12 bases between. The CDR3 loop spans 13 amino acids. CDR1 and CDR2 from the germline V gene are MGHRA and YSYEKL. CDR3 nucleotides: TGCGCCAGCAGCCAAGAAATCGGGTTTGCGCAGTACTTC. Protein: CASSQEIGFAQYF.

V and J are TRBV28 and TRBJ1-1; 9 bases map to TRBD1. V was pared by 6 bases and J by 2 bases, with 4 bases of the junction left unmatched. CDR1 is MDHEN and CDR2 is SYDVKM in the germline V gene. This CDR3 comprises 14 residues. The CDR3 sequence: CASRAQGANTEAFF. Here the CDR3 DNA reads TGTGCCAGCAGAGCACAGGGGGCTAACACTGAAGCTTTCTTT.

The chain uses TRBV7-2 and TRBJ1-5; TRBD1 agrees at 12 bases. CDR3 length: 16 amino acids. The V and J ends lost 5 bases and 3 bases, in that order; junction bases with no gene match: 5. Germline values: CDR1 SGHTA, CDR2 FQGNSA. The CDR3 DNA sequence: TGTGCCAGCAGCCCAGGGACAGGGGGCCCCAATCAGCCCCAGCATTTT. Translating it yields CASSPGTGGPNQPQHF.

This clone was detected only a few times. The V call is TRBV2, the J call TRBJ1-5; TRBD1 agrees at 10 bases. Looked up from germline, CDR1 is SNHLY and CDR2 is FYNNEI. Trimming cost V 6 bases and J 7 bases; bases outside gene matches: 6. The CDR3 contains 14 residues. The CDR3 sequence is CASSMGQGSQPQHF. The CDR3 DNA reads TGTGCCAGCAGCATGGGACAGGGGAGCCAGCCCCAGCATTTT.

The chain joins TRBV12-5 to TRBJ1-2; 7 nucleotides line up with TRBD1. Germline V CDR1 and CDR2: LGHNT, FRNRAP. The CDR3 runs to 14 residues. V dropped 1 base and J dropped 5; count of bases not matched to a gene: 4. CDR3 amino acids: CASGLGGQKYGYTF. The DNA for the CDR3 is TGTGCTAGTGGTTTGGGGGGACAGAAATATGGCTACACCTTC. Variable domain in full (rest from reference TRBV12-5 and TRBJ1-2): DARVTQTPRHKVTEMGQEVTMRCQPILGHNTVFWYRQTMMQGLELLAYFRNRAPLDDSGMPKDRFSAEMPDATLATLKIQPSEPRDSAVYFCASGLGGQKYGYTFGSGTRLTVV.

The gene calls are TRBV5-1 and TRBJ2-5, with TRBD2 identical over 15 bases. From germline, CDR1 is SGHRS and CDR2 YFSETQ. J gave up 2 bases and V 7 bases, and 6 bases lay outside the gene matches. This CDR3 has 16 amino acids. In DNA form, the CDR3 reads TGCGCCAGCTGGGGACTAGCGGGGGGAATTCAAGAGACCCAGTACTTC. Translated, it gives CASWGLAGGIQETQYF.